Given below is one TCR beta chain in context. Its matching antigen is unknown. This specimen comes from a study of cytomegalovirus exposure and HLA in healthy donors. Across the study: An earlier analysis found around 120 million unique TCR beta sequences from about 179 million T cells.

The primer mix had 60 Vbeta and 13 Jbeta primers. This table comes from immunoSEQ multiplex PCR, and its TCRdb copy is limited to in-frame clones, with some not included. The repertoire holds approximately 200,000 clones, with approximately 85% as singletons. Whole-study results and caveats: Through in vitro validation, a few CMV-associated chains were shown to be specific for CMV antigens.

The CDR3 loop spans 16 amino acids. Germline-derived CDR1 and CDR2 are SNHLY and FYNNEI. J was trimmed by 0 bases and V by 6 bases; bases with no gene match: 7. This chain uses TRBV2 with TRBJ1-1; 10 nucleotides match TRBD1. The sequenced sample was PBMCs. The clonotype was recovered from a woman aged 45-65 years in good health and CMV-seronegative. The CDR3 DNA reads TGTGCCAGCAGCCCCGGGACAGGGGTCATGAACACTGAAGCTTTCTTT. Its translation: CASSPGTGVMNTEAFF.